The source of this T cell receptor beta chain is a study of T cells in Graves' hyperthyroidism and ophthalmopathy. Study outcomes and limitations: Stable hyperthyroidism and ophthalmopathy were separated using 13 V-J signatures.

The source material, RNA transcripts, was used to amplify TCR beta CDR3 regions. HTBI primers were employed in a first-round RT-PCR of the TCR CDR3. Each CDR3 protein is one row after TCRdb ran MiXCR on the multiplex PCR reads. The table lists roughly 560,000 distinct CDR3 sequences, 14% to 15% of them singletons, with over 3.5% in the top ten. From germline, CDR1 is MNHEY and CDR2 SVGEGT. Trimming removed 7 bases from V and 4 bases from J; junction bases left unmatched: 13. This CDR3 spans 17 amino acids. This clonotype was detected ten times or more. Its target is not known. The receptor was derived from a woman aged 40 to 55 with Graves' ophthalmopathy. The chain joins TRBV6-2 or TRBV6-3 to TRBJ2-7, with 13 positions matching TRBD2. Sample: blood. This CDR3 is CASTSGRTSGSPYEQYF. The CDR3 region has the DNA TGTGCCAGCACTTCCGGAAGGACTAGCGGGAGCCCTTACGAGCAGTACTTC.